Listed here is a single TCR beta chain. This receptor's antigen is unknown. The record has no base qualities; no much larger clone is one base away. V ends up 7 bases short and J 6 bases short, with an unmatched junction base count of 11. Per the germline V gene, SGHNT is the CDR1 and YENEEA is the CDR2. Measured from the cysteine to the phenylalanine, the CDR3 is 14 residues long. Only the CDR3 region is kept as DNA, spanning 42 bases read in frame from base 1. This entry belongs to a study of T cells in localized non-small cell lung cancer (dated by TCRdb to the early 2020s). With regard to the full study: Comparing tumors with uninvolved tumor-adjacent lungs, the study looked at the T cell repertoires of 236 patients with early-stage NSCLC. A mean age of approximately 70 years was recorded for the NSCLC patients, of whom 129 were male and some 100 were female. The cohort comprised roughly 240 treatment-naïve NSCLC patients with resected, localized lung tumors.

TCR beta CDR3 regions were sequenced from DNA using the immunoSEQ Assay. The authors processed their data as follows. T cell density was computed as TCR beta template counts normalized to usable DNA estimated by amplifying housekeeping genes. The preseqR package was used to estimate richness by extrapolating to 400,000 templates for PBMC samples and to 120,000 templates for tissue samples. Clonality was taken to be one minus Pielou's evenness. Differential abundance testing on productive amino-acid clonotypes, with a minimum total count of 5 and an alpha of 0.1, was used to identify tissue-enriched TCRs. The Jaccard Index and the Morisita Overlap Index were used to quantify repertoire overlap between compartments. GLIPH grouped TCR beta CDR3s together with public tetramer-defined viral CDR3s, and a viral motif had to include at least three viral sequences and show V-gene enrichment. Imported from immuneACCESS, the table was reduced by TCRdb to in-frame sequences with V and J called. These copies leave out some clones; in studies compared against another copy, an unresolved V gene accounts for under half, and the cause of the remainder is not known. The DNA was the basis for D and trimming; V, J and clone size are from that table. This sample gives around 6,400 clones in total; about half of them show up just once. The ten top clones hold 3.5% to 4% of the sample.

Paper-wide results and their limitations: A median of roughly 60 of the top 100 tumor clones were detected in paired uninvolved adjacent lung, and 25 to 35 of these tumor clones were also found among the top 100 clones of the paired uninvolved adjacent lung. Because multi-region tumor sequencing was not done, intratumor heterogeneity could not be ruled out. Uninvolved tumor-adjacent lung showed the highest T cell clonality, higher than tumor, which suggests more focused antigenic responses in the uninvolved tumor-adjacent lung. Higher blood T cell density associated with longer overall survival, while higher adjacent-lung clonality associated with shorter survival. Because of the exploratory design, TCR variables were selected using unadjusted p-values without false-discovery rate correction.

The sequence links TRBV11-3 to TRBJ1-2; 7 central bases correspond to TRBD1. The TCR was taken from a man aged 35 to 69 with stage I lung adenocarcinoma. The material was lymph node tissue, obtained before any cancer treatment. The encoded CDR3 is CASNSSTGSDGYTF. The nucleotides read TGTGCCAGCAACTCGTCGACAGGGTCAGATGGCTACACCTTC.